One and the same sample provided the 27 T cell receptor beta chains below, sequenced in a study of blood T cell repertoires in COVID-19. The assay was immunoSEQ multiplex PCR, and TCRdb's table has in-frame clones only and misses some. The sample consists of tens of thousands of clones, 91% of them appearing once. What was sequenced was peripheral blood. Receptor source: a woman between 50 and 59 years old in a cohort sampled during active COVID-19.

This sequence joins TRBV19 and TRBJ2-7; the D gene is possibly TRBD2 (7 bases). Germline-derived CDR1 and CDR2 are LNHDA and SQIVND (reference sequence). Trimming removed 3 bases at V and 5 bases at J, with 17 bases between. This CDR3 contains 15 residues. In DNA, the CDR3 is TGTGCCAGTAGTATGGGCTGGGGGGGGCCCCACGAGCAGTACTTC. Protein sequence: CASSMGWGGPHEQYF.

This clone was seen a single time. This chain links TRBV6-1 with TRBJ2-1; possibly TRBD2 for D (5 bases). V was trimmed by 2 bases and J by 9 bases, leaving 11 bases between them. Germline V gives CDR1 MNHNS, CDR2 SASEGT. The CDR3 runs 13 residues. The CDR3 DNA follows: TGTGCCAGCAGTGAATGGGAGCTCGGTGAGCAGTTCTTC. It codes for CASSEWELGEQFF.

The chain uses TRBV19 and TRBJ1-1; 11 positions match TRBD1. Germline CDR1 LNHDA, CDR2 SQIVND (reference sequence). The CDR3 runs 15 residues. Germline trimming cut 4 bases from V and 2 bases from J; bases unmatched to any gene: 3. CDR3 sequence (DNA): TGTGCCAGTAGTACCAGGACAGGGGGCAACACTGAAGCTTTCTTT. Translating it yields CASSTRTGGNTEAFF.

This chain uses TRBV4-1 with TRBJ2-1, with D uncertain. The CDR3 spans 16 residues. Per the germline V gene, CDR1 is MGHRA and CDR2 is YSYEKL. Trimming left V 4 bases short and J 0 bases short, with 13 bases between. CDR3 amino acids: CASSLQVGSSYNEQFF. CDR3 nucleotide sequence: TGCGCCAGCAGCCTGCAGGTTGGTAGCTCCTACAATGAGCAGTTCTTC.

This clone turned up a few times. The chain is built from TRBV7-2 and TRBJ1-5; 8 positions match TRBD1. The germline CDR1 and CDR2 sequences are SGHTA and FQGNSA. Trimming cost V 5 bases and J 7 bases; bases outside gene matches: 4. The CDR3 is 13 residues long. CDR3 region: CASSQDREQPQHF. For the CDR3, the DNA is TGTGCCAGCAGCCAGGACAGGGAACAGCCCCAGCATTTT.

This chain uses TRBV24-1 with TRBJ2-1; D is perhaps TRBD2 (5 bases). The germline V gene encodes CDR1 KGHDR and CDR2 SFDVKD. V lost 3 bases and J lost 6, with 11 bases in between. The CDR3 spans 14 residues. The CDR3 DNA is TGTGCCACCAGTGATCCCTCTCTAGCCAATGAGCAGTTCTTC. Translated: CATSDPSLANEQFF.

The rearrangement links TRBV5-1 to TRBJ2-2, with 7 bases that match TRBD1. The J segment lost 7 bases and the V segment lost 4 bases, leaving 10 bases of the junction unmatched. This CDR3 region has 15 residues. The germline CDR1 and CDR2 sequences are SGHRS and YFSETQ. The CDR3 region is CASSPVTGLGGELFF. CDR3 nucleotides: TGCGCCAGCAGCCCAGTGACAGGGTTGGGCGGGGAGCTGTTTTTT.

This sequence joins TRBV7-9 and TRBJ2-1; D unresolved. This CDR3 region has 11 residues. In germline, CDR1 is SEHNR, CDR2 FQNEAQ (reference sequence). The V and J ends lost 1 base and 9 bases respectively, with 4 bases between them. CDR3 sequence (DNA): TGTGCCAGCAGCTTAGGGGCTGAGCAGTTCTTC. Its protein is CASSLGAEQFF. The full variable domain, rest sourced from reference TRBV7-9 and TRBJ2-1, is DTGVSQNPRHKITKRGQNVTFRCDPISEHNRLYWYRQTLGQGPEFLTYFQNEAQLEKSRLLSDRFSAERPKGSFSTLEIQRTEQGDSAMYLCASSLGAEQFFGPGTRLTVL.

The chain employs TRBV18 and TRBJ2-6; D remains unclear. The germline V gene encodes CDR1 KGHSH and CDR2 LQKENI. V shed 2 bases and J shed 1 base, with 9 bases lying between them. This CDR3 comprises 16 residues. The CDR3 coding sequence is TGTGCCAGCTCACCATTGGCGGATTCTGGGGCCAACGTCCTGACTTTC. Translating gives CASSPLADSGANVLTF.

The V and J genes are TRBV11-2 and TRBJ1-6, with TRBD1 as a possible D gene (5 bases). The V and J ends lost 0 bases and 7 bases respectively, with 13 bases between them. The CDR3 length is 16 residues. Germline V gives CDR1 SGHAT, CDR2 FQNNGV. The CDR3: CASSLDGHPGNSPLHF. In nucleotides, the CDR3 is TGTGCCAGCAGCTTAGACGGTCACCCAGGGAATTCACCCCTCCACTTT.

This clone was seen once. The genes are TRBV3-1 (or the pseudogene TRBV3-2) and TRBJ2-7; the D is unclear. From germline, CDR1 is LGHDT and CDR2 YNNKEL (reference sequence). The CDR3 spans 13 residues. V lost 4 bases and J lost 0, with 7 bases in between. CDR3 in amino acids: CASSRALSYEQYF. In DNA form, the CDR3 reads TGTGCCAGCAGCCGGGCCCTCTCCTACGAGCAGTACTTC.

This chain uses TRBV2 with TRBJ2-7, with TRBD2 matching 14 bases. The CDR3 sequence is 16 residues long. Per the germline V gene, CDR1 is SNHLY and CDR2 is FYNNEI. V shed 7 bases, J shed 8 bases, and the junction held 13 bases outside the gene matches. The CDR3 loop reads CASTRRGLAGGDKQYF. CDR3 bases: TGTGCCAGCACAAGAAGAGGACTAGCGGGGGGTGATAAGCAGTACTTC.

This clone occurred a few times. The V and J genes are TRBV7-9 and TRBJ2-7; 8 bases match TRBD1. Germline trimming cut 6 bases from V and 3 bases from J; bases unmatched to any gene: 7. This CDR3 region has 14 residues. Germline-derived CDR1 and CDR2 are SEHNR and FQNEAQ (reference sequence). CDR3: CASRPTGEDYEQYF. In DNA, the CDR3 is TGTGCCAGCAGGCCGACAGGGGAAGACTACGAGCAGTACTTC.

The chain uses TRBV7-9 and TRBJ1-1, with a tentative D call TRBD1 (5 bases). CDR1 and CDR2 from the germline V gene are SEHNR and FQNEAQ (reference sequence). The length of the CDR3 is 15 residues. Trimming cost V 5 bases and J 3 bases, with 16 bases left between them. The DNA of the CDR3 is TGTGCCAGCAGCGGTGCAGGTGGAGGGGACACTGAAGCTTTCTTT. Protein sequence: CASSGAGGGDTEAFF.

The chain carries TRBV3-1 (or the pseudogene TRBV3-2) and TRBJ1-1, with D hard to call. This CDR3 comprises 14 residues. The V end lost 0 bases, the J end lost 1 base, and 6 bases lay between the germline ends. Germline V gene sequence: CDR1 LGHDT, CDR2 YNNKEL (reference sequence). In DNA, the CDR3 is TGTGCCAGCAGCCAAGATGCGGCGAACACTGAAGCTTTCTTT. This gives the protein CASSQDAANTEAFF.

J is TRBJ2-7 and V is TRBV6-5; D is possibly TRBD2 (7 bases). CDR3 length: 16 amino acids. From germline, CDR1 is MNHEY and CDR2 SVGAGI. V dropped 3 bases and J dropped 6 bases, with 21 bases sitting between them. DNA for the CDR3: TGTGCCAGCAGTTATAGAGGGGGAGGGATAATGGGCGAGCAGTACTTC. Translated: CASSYRGGGIMGEQYF.

This clone has more than one count but fewer than ten. The CDR3 loop reads CASTPGQGRTEAFF. CDR3 nucleotide sequence: TGTGCCAGCACCCCGGGACAGGGCCGTACTGAAGCTTTCTTT. V usage is TRBV6-6 and J usage is TRBJ1-1; 9 bases match TRBD1. The length of the CDR3 is 14 residues. After removal of 7 bases from V and 5 bases from J, the junction contained 8 bases not matched to a gene. CDR1 and CDR2 (germline): MNHNY, SVGAGI (reference sequence).

V usage is TRBV5-1 and J usage is TRBJ2-3, with 8 bases identical to TRBD1. CDR3 length: 16 amino acids. V gave up 4 bases and J gave up 2 bases; unmatched junction bases: 9. Per the germline V gene, CDR1 is SGHRS and CDR2 is YFSETQ. CDR3 in amino acids: CASSRRQGAVTDTQYF. DNA for the CDR3: TGCGCCAGCAGCAGGAGGCAGGGGGCAGTCACAGATACGCAGTATTTT.

The chain couples TRBV19 to TRBJ2-2; D is perhaps TRBD2 (5 bases). The germline V gene encodes CDR1 LNHDA and CDR2 SQIVND (reference sequence). The CDR3 is made up of 15 amino acids. V gave up 6 bases and J gave up 0 bases, with 11 bases separating them. The CDR3 here is CASRGAEANTGELFF. The CDR3 DNA sequence: TGTGCCAGTAGAGGAGCGGAAGCGAACACCGGGGAGCTGTTTTTT.

The J gene is TRBJ1-2, the V gene TRBV3-1 (or the pseudogene TRBV3-2), with D perhaps TRBD1 (5 bases). Germline-derived CDR1 and CDR2 are LGHDT and YNNKEL (reference sequence). The V end lost 0 bases, the J end lost 8 bases, and 10 bases lay between the germline ends. This CDR3 region has 13 residues. Here the CDR3 DNA reads TGTGCCAGCAGCCAAGAGGGGCAGAGAGGCTACACCTTC. Its translation is CASSQEGQRGYTF.

The chain employs TRBV7-3 and TRBJ2-1, with TRBD1 matching over 7 bases. This CDR3 spans 13 amino acids. V dropped 3 bases and J dropped 10; count of bases not matched to a gene: 6. Per germline, CDR1 SGHTA and CDR2 FQGTGA. In nucleotides, the CDR3 is TGTGCCAGCAGCTTTCAAGGGGGCGAGGAGCAGTTCTTC. It specifies CASSFQGGEEQFF.

The V gene is TRBV19, the J gene TRBJ2-7, with TRBD1 as a possible D gene (5 bases). The CDR3 extends over 13 amino acids. Germline-derived CDR1 and CDR2 are LNHDA and SQIVND (reference sequence). With 10 bases removed from V and 2 bases from J, the gap between germline ends came to 15 bases. This CDR3 reads CAKLYRYPYEQYF. DNA of the CDR3: TGTGCCAAACTATACAGGTATCCCTACGAGCAGTACTTC.

This chain connects TRBV3-1 (or the pseudogene TRBV3-2) to TRBJ2-3, with 14 bases matching TRBD2. Germline V lookup: CDR1 LGHDT, CDR2 YNNKEL (reference sequence). CDR3 size: 17 residues. With V trimmed by 1 base and J by 2 bases, 2 bases remained unmatched. CDR3 nucleotide sequence: TGTGCCAGCAGCCAAGGGACTAGCGGGGGGTACACAGATACGCAGTATTTT. Protein product: CASSQGTSGGYTDTQYF.

In regard to this clone: Other DNA sequences in this sample translate to the same CDR3. The chain carries TRBV6-2 or TRBV6-3 and TRBJ2-7; no reliable D call. V was shortened by 0 bases and J by 6 bases, with 6 bases between the two germline ends. The CDR3 extends over 12 amino acids. CDR1 is MNHEY, CDR2 SVGEGT, per germline. The CDR3 here is CASSYSIGEQYF. CDR3 nucleotide sequence: TGTGCCAGCAGTTACTCGATCGGCGAGCAGTACTTC.

The chain combines TRBV5-1 with TRBJ1-1; TRBD1 agrees at 7 bases. Germline values: CDR1 SGHRS, CDR2 YFSETQ. The trim removed 2 bases at V and 4 bases at J, leaving 14 bases unmatched. The CDR3 has 17 amino acids. CDR3 residues: CASSFSYRGLASTEAFF. The CDR3 bases are TGCGCCAGCAGCTTTTCGTACAGGGGTCTAGCGAGCACTGAAGCTTTCTTT.

The chain joins TRBV6-5 to TRBJ1-1, with D tentatively TRBD1 (5 bases). This CDR3 has 15 amino acids. V was trimmed by 8 bases and J by 0 bases, leaving 16 bases between them. Germline loops: CDR1 MNHEY, CDR2 SVGAGI. The CDR3 DNA is TGTGCCAGCTCTACAGGCGGAAGTATGAACACTGAAGCTTTCTTT. As protein: CASSTGGSMNTEAFF.

The chain links TRBV27 to TRBJ2-1, with 12 positions matching TRBD2. The CDR3 extends over 18 amino acids. V lost 6 bases to trimming and J lost 7 bases; unmatched junction nucleotides: 16. Germline V CDR1 and CDR2: MNHEY, SMNVEV (reference sequence). CDR3 residues: CASSSPRYRTSGENEQFF. In nucleotides, the CDR3 is TGTGCCAGCAGCTCCCCCCGATATCGGACTAGCGGGGAAAATGAGCAGTTCTTC.